Listed here are 22 T cell receptor beta chains from one sample, sequenced in a study of immune aging and cytomegalovirus after organ transplant. These receptors are not linked to any known antigen. BD Rhapsody targeted mRNA and AbSeq chemistry was used for microwell cell capture and library preparation. From the single-cell sequencing reads, TCRdb called clonotypes with MiXCR, one entry per CDR3 protein. The sample lists 20,000 or so distinct CDR3 sequences; 36% were seen once. Specified time point: five sample-tagged time points from pre-transplant (day -1) to day 368 post-transplant, pooled. This sample comprised CMV peptide-activated CD4+ and CD8+ T cells sorted from blood, obtained at five time points, pooled. Specified subset: sorted CD8+CD137+ and CD4+CD154+ T cells after about 13 h CMV IE-1 peptide stimulation. These receptors were obtained from a female donor who had a heart transplant and CMV viremia.

This clonotype was detected only a few times. The V gene is TRBV20-1, the J gene TRBJ2-7, with TRBD2 matching 9 bases. V lost 2 bases, J lost 3 bases, and 11 bases stayed unmatched. The length of the CDR3 is 16 residues. CDR1 DFQATT and CDR2 SNEGSKA come from the germline V gene (reference sequence). The CDR3 reads CSARSGNIAGDYEQYF. The CDR3 DNA follows: TGCAGTGCTAGAAGCGGAAATATAGCGGGAGACTACGAGCAGTACTTC.

The DNA for the CDR3 is TGCAGTGCTTCCGGGACTAGCGGGTTCCAAGAGACCCAGTACTTC. It encodes CSASGTSGFQETQYF. This sequence joins TRBV20-1 and TRBJ2-5; TRBD2 matches 12 bases. After removal of 5 bases from V and 1 base from J, the junction contained 5 bases not matched to a gene. Per the germline V gene, CDR1 is DFQATT and CDR2 is SNEGSKA (reference sequence). This CDR3 spans 15 amino acids.

There are a few counts of this clonotype. This clone may be a read error of a much larger clone one base away. The chain couples TRBV6-2 or TRBV6-3 to TRBJ2-1; no clear D. The CDR3 totals 12 residues. CDR1 and CDR2 from the germline V gene are MNHEY and SVGEGT. This chain's CDR3 is CASSHSGNEQFF. CDR3 DNA: TGTGCCAGCAGTCACTCCGGGAATGAGCAGTTCTTC.

Only a few counts were recorded for this clonotype. Without the conserved terminal phenylalanine or tryptophan, this CDR3 likely stems from a read error. The limits of the CDR3 on the DNA are not certain, so only TCRdb's listed CDR3 is given. V and J are TRBV7-3 and TRBJ2-7; the table names TRBD1, a call not compared with the DNA. CDR1 is SGHTA, CDR2 FQGTGA, per germline. With termini counted, the CDR3 has 14 amino acids. CDR3 loop: CASSLGAGPKYCSY.

This clonotype is termed medium-sized. The chain couples TRBV24-1 to TRBJ2-7, with TRBD1 matching over 9 bases. Germline V gene sequence: CDR1 KGHDR, CDR2 SFDVKD. There are 14 residues in the CDR3. Trimming at V came to 10 bases and at J to 6 bases, leaving 12 bases not matched to a gene. This chain's CDR3 is CATTPGQGRFEQYF. The CDR3 nucleotides are TGTGCCACGACTCCGGGACAGGGAAGGTTCGAGCAGTACTTC.

The chain is built from TRBV4-2 and TRBJ2-7, with TRBD2 matching 11 bases. Trimming removed 3 bases from V and 2 bases from J; junction bases left unmatched: 3. CDR3 length: 15 amino acids. Germline V gene lookup returns CDR1 LGHNA and CDR2 YNFKEQ. In DNA, the CDR3 is TGTGCCAGCAGCCAGTCGACTAGCGGGACCTACGAGCAGTACTTC. It codes for CASSQSTSGTYEQYF.

The gene calls are TRBV12-3 or TRBV12-4 and TRBJ2-1; possible D gene TRBD1, 5 bases. This CDR3 spans 17 amino acids. The V end was cut by 1 base, the J end by 2 bases, with 15 bases between. The CDR3 DNA follows: TGTGCCAGCAGTTTAGAGGTAGGGGTCAGGACCTACAATGAGCAGTTCTTC. Protein: CASSLEVGVRTYNEQFF.

This clonotype appeared a few times. CDR3 DNA: TGTGCCAGCAGCTTAGCGGGACAGCGGGAGCTGTTTTTT. It encodes CASSLAGQRELFF. The V gene is TRBV7-2, the J gene TRBJ2-2, with 7 nucleotides matching TRBD1. The CDR3 covers 13 residues. The junction had 1 base not matched to a gene; V was cut back by 0 bases and J by 9 bases. Germline CDR1 SGHTA, CDR2 FQGNSA. Using reference TRBV7-2 and TRBJ2-2 for the parts outside the CDR3, the full variable domain is GAGVSQSPSNKVTEKGKDVELRCDPISGHTALYWYRQSLGQGLEFLIYFQGNSAPDKSGLPSDRFSAERTGGSVSTLTIQRTQQEDSAVYLCASSLAGQRELFFGEGSRLTVL.

V is TRBV19 and J is TRBJ2-7; weak D call: TRBD1 (5 bases). The V gene lost 2 bases and the J gene lost 3 bases, with 11 bases spanning the gap. This CDR3 is 14 amino acids long. The germline gives CDR1 LNHDA, CDR2 SQIVND (reference sequence). This CDR3 is CASSIKAGYYEQYF. CDR3 in DNA: TGTGCCAGTAGTATAAAGGCAGGGTACTACGAGCAGTACTTC.

This clonotype has only a few counts. This sequence joins TRBV5-5 and TRBJ2-7; D gene unclear. CDR3 size: 16 residues. The germline gives CDR1 SGHKS, CDR2 YYEKEE (reference sequence). V was pared by 5 bases and J by 0 bases, with 18 bases between. CDR3 amino acids: CASRASDIPYSYEQYF. The CDR3 DNA is TGTGCCAGCAGAGCCTCAGACATTCCATACTCCTACGAGCAGTACTTC.

Note on this clonotype: Because it lacks the conserved phenylalanine or tryptophan at the end, this CDR3 is likely a read error. This chain joins TRBV2 and TRBJ1-2; D perhaps matches TRBD1 (6 bases). The CDR3 runs 11 residues. Germline V gene lookup returns CDR1 SNHLY and CDR2 FYNNEI. The CDR3 loop is CASRRGYGYTS. The CDR3 nucleotides are TGTGCTAGCAGGAGGGGGTATGGCTACACCTCC.

This clonotype was seen only a few times. The chain is built from TRBV11-2 and TRBJ2-3, with 14 bases identical to TRBD2. In germline, CDR1 is SGHAT, CDR2 FQNNGV. The trim removed 4 bases at V and 6 bases at J, leaving 9 bases unmatched. The CDR3 extends over 17 amino acids. CDR3 in amino acids: CASSSTPGLAGADTQYF. Written as DNA, the CDR3 is TGTGCCAGCAGCTCGACACCGGGACTAGCGGGAGCCGATACGCAGTATTTT.

CDR3 protein: CSVIGEARNEQYF. In DNA form, the CDR3 reads TGCAGCGTCATCGGGGAGGCTAGAAACGAGCAGTACTTC. The chain has TRBV29-1 and TRBJ2-7; D is perhaps TRBD2 (6 bases). Germline V gives CDR1 SQVTM, CDR2 ANQGSEA. Trimming cost V 6 bases and J 5 bases, with 17 bases left between them. The CDR3 covers 13 residues.

Sample share makes this clonotype medium-sized. The chain couples TRBV6-6 to TRBJ1-1; D is undetermined. Germline assignment: CDR1 MNHNY and CDR2 SVGAGI (reference sequence). The CDR3 is 16 amino acids. Trimming shortened V by 0 bases and J by 0 bases, and 11 bases separated the two germline ends. For the CDR3, the DNA is TGTGCCAGCAGTTACTCTCACCCTCAGATGAACACTGAAGCTTTCTTT. It codes for CASSYSHPQMNTEAFF.

This clonotype was recorded at least ten times. The genes are TRBV6-1 and TRBJ1-4; a possible D gene is TRBD1 (6 bases). This CDR3 comprises 14 residues. Germline CDR1 and CDR2: MNHNS and SASEGT. Trimming removed 4 bases from V and 7 bases from J, with 13 bases in between. CDR3 sequence (DNA): TGTGCCAGCAGTGCGACAGGCCAATTTGAAAAACTGTTTTTT. It is translated as CASSATGQFEKLFF.

This clonotype was picked up a small number of times. As DNA, the CDR3 is TGCAGTGCTAGAGATCACGGGTACGGCTATGGCTACACCTTC. It encodes CSARDHGYGYGYTF. The chain joins TRBV20-1 to TRBJ1-2; no reliable D call. Trimming shortened V by 0 bases and J by 4 bases, and 12 bases separated the two germline ends. Germline V CDR1 and CDR2: DFQATT, SNEGSKA (reference sequence). CDR3 size: 14 residues.

This clonotype has a handful of counts. The chain joins TRBV5-1 to TRBJ2-7; a weak D match, TRBD1 (5 bases). The CDR3 is 15 amino acids. The V gene lost 2 bases and the J gene lost 0 bases, with 12 bases spanning the gap. Germline V lookup: CDR1 SGHRS, CDR2 YFSETQ. The CDR3 reads CASSFGHWSSYEQYF. CDR3 nucleotides: TGCGCCAGCAGCTTCGGACACTGGAGCTCCTACGAGCAGTACTTC.

The chain combines TRBV29-1 with TRBJ2-3; possibly TRBD2 for D (6 bases). CDR3 length: 15 residues. CDR1 SQVTM and CDR2 ANQGSEA come from the germline V gene. Trimming took off 6 bases at V and 9 bases at J, with 25 bases between the two ends. CDR3 residues: CSVLLGGLSSDTQYF. Written as DNA, the CDR3 is TGCAGCGTGCTACTGGGGGGTCTTTCGTCGGACACGCAGTATTTT.

This clonotype turned up a few times. The V gene is TRBV30, the J gene TRBJ2-5; D not certain. This CDR3 comprises 12 residues. V shed 1 base and J shed 5 bases, with 8 bases lying between them. Germline CDR1 GTSNPN, CDR2 SVGIG (reference sequence). DNA of the CDR3: TGTGCCTGGAGTGGCGAATGGGAGACCCAGTACTTC. Its translation: CAWSGEWETQYF.

The chain uses TRBV4-1 and TRBJ2-7; 11 bases agree with TRBD2. The CDR3 is 17 amino acids. V gave up 3 bases and J gave up 3 bases; unmatched junction bases: 10. Germline V gene data show CDR1 as MGHRA and CDR2 as YSYEKL. The CDR3 reads CASSQAPHGTSGYEQYF. In DNA form, the CDR3 reads TGCGCCAGCAGCCAGGCCCCTCACGGGACTAGCGGCTACGAGCAGTACTTC.

The chain combines TRBV3-1 with TRBJ2-5, with 9 bases identical to TRBD2. This CDR3 spans 15 amino acids. The ends lost 2 bases at V and 5 bases at J; junction bases unmatched: 6. CDR1 is LGHDT and CDR2 is YNNKEL in the germline V gene (reference sequence). The CDR3 DNA reads TGTGCCAGCAGCCAACGCGGGGGGGAGGGGGAGACCCAGTACTTC. Encoded protein: CASSQRGGEGETQYF.

This sequence joins TRBV7-2 and TRBJ2-7; D perhaps matches TRBD2 (6 bases). Germline V gene sequence: CDR1 SGHTA, CDR2 FQGNSA. V gave up 4 bases and J gave up 0 bases, with 10 bases separating them. This CDR3 has 14 residues. CDR3 protein: CASSWGLPSYEQYF. The CDR3 DNA follows: TGTGCCAGCAGCTGGGGACTCCCCTCCTACGAGCAGTACTTC.